A single sample gave rise to the 22 T cell receptor beta chains below, sequenced in a study of T cells in Graves' hyperthyroidism and ophthalmopathy. Using RNA transcripts as the source, TCR beta CDR3 regions were amplified. Using the HTBI primer set, a first-round RT-PCR was run on the TCR CDR3. TCRdb analysed the multiplex PCR reads with MiXCR anew, one entry per CDR3 protein. Here the sample spans 450,000 to 600,000 distinct CDR3 sequences, 12% to 15% being singletons. Sequencing was done on a sample of blood. Every receptor here comes from a woman between 40 and 55 years old with Graves' hyperthyroidism.

A few counts support this clonotype. The rearrangement uses TRBV11-2 and TRBJ2-5; D is tentatively TRBD1 or TRBD2 (5 bases each). Trimming removed 6 bases at V and 5 bases at J, with 16 bases between. Germline V gene lookup returns CDR1 SGHAT and CDR2 FQNNGV. The CDR3 has 14 residues. DNA of the CDR3: TGTGCCAGCAGGGACCCAGGGAGATCCGAGACCCAGTACTTC. This encodes CASRDPGRSETQYF.

This clonotype was counted between two and nine times. V gene TRBV19 combines with J gene TRBJ1-2; 9 bases align to TRBD1. Germline V gene data show CDR1 as LNHDA and CDR2 as SQIVND (reference sequence). The junction had 2 bases not matched to a gene; V was cut back by 6 bases and J by 6 bases. The CDR3 spans 12 residues. CDR3 loop: CASRQGADGYTF. CDR3 nucleotides: TGTGCCAGTAGACAGGGGGCTGATGGCTACACCTTC.

V is TRBV20-1 and J is TRBJ2-6; D call uncertain. Trimming cost V 0 bases and J 0 bases, with 6 bases left between them. Looked up from germline, CDR1 is DFQATT and CDR2 is SNEGSKA (reference sequence). The CDR3 contains 15 residues. The CDR3 DNA reads as TGCAGTGCTAGAGATTTACTCTCTGGGGCCAACGTCCTGACTTTC. It is translated as CSARDLLSGANVLTF.

This clonotype showed up many times. The chain is built from TRBV28 and TRBJ2-7; D remains unclear. Between the trimmed V and J ends, which lost 5 bases and 4 bases, there was a span of 15 bases. This CDR3 has 14 residues. Germline loops: CDR1 MDHEN, CDR2 SYDVKM. The CDR3 loop is CASSRAPSLYEQYF. CDR3 in DNA: TGTGCCAGCAGTCGGGCCCCTTCACTTTACGAGCAGTACTTC.

This clonotype was counted only a few times. The J gene is TRBJ1-5, the V gene TRBV20-1, with D unclear. Trimming took 4 bases from V and 2 from J, leaving 12 bases between them. CDR1 is DFQATT, CDR2 SNEGSKA, per germline (reference sequence). The CDR3 contains 14 residues. The DNA for the CDR3 is TGCAGTGCTACTGAGGATTATGGCAATCAGCCCCAGCATTTT. It translates to CSATEDYGNQPQHF.

In its sample, this clonotype was seen many times. V is TRBV7-9 and J is TRBJ2-7; D is perhaps TRBD1 (6 bases). CDR1 and CDR2 (germline): SEHNR, FQNEAQ (reference sequence). The ends were cut back, 6 bases at V and 3 bases at J, with 12 bases in the middle. The CDR3 runs to 13 residues. CDR3 nucleotide sequence: TGTGCCAGCAGGCCAGACAGGAGCTACGAGCAGTACTTC. It specifies CASRPDRSYEQYF. The full variable domain, completed using reference TRBV7-9 and TRBJ2-7, is DTGVSQNPRHKITKRGQNVTFRCDPISEHNRLYWYRQTLGQGPEFLTYFQNEAQLEKSRLLSDRFSAERPKGSFSTLEIQRTEQGDSAMYLCASRPDRSYEQYFGPGTRLTVT.

This clonotype has ten or more counts. J is TRBJ2-3 and V is TRBV5-1; 10 bases are a match to TRBD2. The ends lost 1 base at V and 2 bases at J; junction bases unmatched: 7. Germline CDR1 is SGHRS and CDR2 is YFSETQ. The CDR3 has 17 amino acids. The CDR3 protein is CASSLTIAGGNTDTQYF. The CDR3 DNA is TGCGCCAGCAGCTTGACTATAGCGGGAGGAAACACAGATACGCAGTATTTT.

This clonotype appeared many times. The rearrangement uses TRBV7-9 and TRBJ2-7, with 8 bases aligning to TRBD2. Germline V gene data show CDR1 as SEHNR and CDR2 as FQNEAQ (reference sequence). This CDR3 is 14 amino acids long. The J segment lost 6 bases and the V segment lost 5 bases, leaving 9 bases of the junction unmatched. The CDR3 region is CASSPLAGMSEQYF. CDR3 nucleotides: TGTGCCAGCAGCCCATTAGCGGGAATGAGCGAGCAGTACTTC.

V and J are TRBV9 and TRBJ2-2; 7 nucleotides line up with TRBD1. The CDR3 runs to 16 residues. The V gene end was trimmed by 4 bases and the J gene end by 3 bases; junction bases not matched to a gene: 9. The germline CDR1 and CDR2 sequences are SGDLS and YYNGEE. CDR3 region: CASSPLGGAYTGELFF. CDR3 DNA: TGTGCCAGCAGCCCGTTAGGGGGCGCTTACACCGGGGAGCTGTTTTTT.

This clonotype was recorded at least ten times. The chain couples TRBV12-3 or TRBV12-4 to TRBJ2-1; no reliable D call. V gave up 3 bases and J gave up 6 bases, with 3 bases separating them. This CDR3 comprises 11 residues. The CDR3, as DNA: TGTGCCAGCAGTTTTGTCAATGAGCAGTTCTTC. It is translated as CASSFVNEQFF.

This clonotype has at least ten counts. The chain recombines TRBV7-3 with TRBJ2-5; TRBD1 might be the D (6 bases). The CDR3 runs to 14 residues. From germline, CDR1 is SGHTA and CDR2 FQGTGA. Trimming stripped 0 bases from V and 5 bases from J, with 10 bases between. The CDR3 here is CASSLTRGSETQYF. CDR3 DNA: TGTGCCAGCAGCTTAACTAGGGGGTCGGAGACCCAGTACTTC.

This clonotype was recorded a few times. This chain joins TRBV20-1 and TRBJ1-5; a possible D gene is TRBD1 (5 bases). The CDR3 loop spans 12 amino acids. V was pared by 5 bases and J by 3 bases, with 8 bases between. Germline V gives CDR1 DFQATT, CDR2 SNEGSKA (reference sequence). DNA of the CDR3: TGCAGTGCTGGGGCCTTCAATCAGCCCCAGCATTTT. Amino acids: CSAGAFNQPQHF.

This clonotype was detected ten times or more. The V and J genes are TRBV5-1 and TRBJ1-2, with 11 bases aligning to TRBD1. Germline values: CDR1 SGHRS, CDR2 YFSETQ. V was pared by 7 bases and J by 4 bases, with 6 bases of the junction left unmatched. The CDR3 loop spans 14 amino acids. CDR3 amino acids: CASRTGGDLYGYTF. The CDR3, as DNA: TGCGCCAGCCGGACAGGGGGCGACCTCTATGGCTACACCTTC.

The chain uses TRBV11-3 and TRBJ2-1; 11 positions agree with TRBD2. The germline V gene has CDR1 SGHNT and CDR2 YENEEA. The CDR3 spans 18 residues. With V trimmed by 4 bases and J by 7 bases, 15 bases remained unmatched. This CDR3 reads CASSSQHLAGGPANEQFF. CDR3 in DNA: TGTGCCAGCAGCTCCCAACACTTAGCGGGAGGGCCGGCGAATGAGCAGTTCTTC.

This clonotype occurred many times. The genes are TRBV20-1 and TRBJ2-7, with D hard to call. The length of the CDR3 is 12 residues. Trimming left V 4 bases short and J 0 bases short, with 7 bases between. From germline, CDR1 is DFQATT and CDR2 SNEGSKA (reference sequence). CDR3 amino acids: CSAMSSSYEQYF. CDR3 nucleotides: TGCAGTGCTATGTCCAGCTCCTACGAGCAGTACTTC.

This clonotype was detected ten times or more. J is TRBJ2-1 and V is TRBV7-2; D is perhaps TRBD1 (5 bases). In germline, CDR1 is SGHTA, CDR2 FQGNSA. Between the trimmed V and J ends, which lost 5 bases and 4 bases, there was a span of 15 bases. The CDR3 contains 15 residues. CDR3 loop: CASSPRVESYNEQFF. For the CDR3, the DNA is TGTGCCAGCAGCCCCAGGGTAGAGTCGTACAATGAGCAGTTCTTC.

This clonotype appeared many times. V and J are TRBV18 and TRBJ2-7, with D possibly being TRBD2 (5 bases). The length of the CDR3 is 15 residues. V dropped 1 base and J dropped 10 bases, with 20 bases sitting between them. The germline V gene has CDR1 KGHSH and CDR2 LQKENI. In DNA, the CDR3 is TGTGCCAGCTCACCACTAGGTAATCCGGGGTCGGAACAGTACTTC. This gives the protein CASSPLGNPGSEQYF.

This clonotype was counted ten times or more. V usage is TRBV20-1 and J usage is TRBJ1-1; D is uncertain. The CDR3 contains 13 residues. The V gene's germline CDR1 is DFQATT and CDR2 SNEGSKA (reference sequence). Trimming stripped 3 bases from V and 6 bases from J, with 14 bases between. CDR3 in amino acids: CSASGQNKAEAFF. CDR3 DNA: TGCAGTGCTAGCGGGCAGAATAAAGCTGAAGCTTTCTTT.

This clonotype was found many times. The chain couples TRBV20-1 to TRBJ2-2; TRBD1 aligns across 9 bases. The J segment lost 0 bases and the V segment lost 2 bases, leaving 4 bases of the junction unmatched. This CDR3 spans 16 amino acids. Germline V gene lookup returns CDR1 DFQATT and CDR2 SNEGSKA (reference sequence). CDR3 nucleotides: TGCAGTGCTAGAAAGTGGGACAGGGCGAACACCGGGGAGCTGTTTTTT. Its protein is CSARKWDRANTGELFF.

To note about this clonotype: One end of the junction does not line up with germline, which may come from a read error. The chain combines TRBV9 with TRBJ2-7, with 13 bases that match TRBD2. The CDR3 length is 14 residues. Germline CDR1 reads SGDLS; CDR2 reads YYNGEE. This CDR3 is CASSPRTSGGEQHF. As DNA, the CDR3 is TGTGCCAGCAGCCCTCGGACTAGCGGGGGCGAGCAGCACTTC.

This clonotype was seen at least ten times. V and J are TRBV5-4 and TRBJ1-1; 12 bases map to TRBD1. Losses at the gene ends were 3 bases for V and 5 bases for J; bases not matched to a gene: 5. CDR3 length: 15 amino acids. Germline assignment: CDR1 SGHNT and CDR2 YYREEE (reference sequence). CDR3 in DNA: TGTGCCAGCAGCTGGGACAGGGGGCTGGGGACTGAAGCTTTCTTT. This translates into CASSWDRGLGTEAFF.

The CDR3 loop is CASSYYSTENRALVAQYF. CDR3 nucleotide sequence: TGTGCCAGCAGTTACTACTCGACGGAAAACCGGGCTCTGGTGGCCCAGTACTTC. The chain has TRBV6-5 and TRBJ2-5; D gene unclear. This CDR3 comprises 18 residues. Trimming cost V 1 base and J 9 bases, with 27 bases left between them. The germline CDR1 and CDR2 sequences are MNHEY and SVGAGI.